This T cell receptor beta chain was identified during a study of CD8 T cells in Susac syndrome. This clonotype was detected only a few times. Deletions cut 5 bases from V and 7 bases from J, with 17 bases between. The CDR3 contains 14 residues. Germline values: CDR1 SGHAT, CDR2 FQDESV (reference sequence). Random hexamers served to reverse transcribe roughly 0.45 to 1 ug RNA. Each CDR3 protein gets one entry after TCRdb re-called the immunoSEQ multiplex PCR reads with MiXCR. Of 100,000 to 150,000 distinct CDR3 sequences in the sample, more than 85% were seen once. V usage is TRBV11-1 and J usage is TRBJ2-5; possible D gene TRBD1, 6 bases. The specimen sequenced was CD8+ T cells from PBMCs. This TCR derives from a human donor with multiple sclerosis. CDR3 coding DNA: TGTGCCAGCAGCGGCACAGGGAGTGAGGTGACCCAGTACTTC. This translates into CASSGTGSEVTQYF.